Below are 23 T cell receptor beta chains sequenced from a single sample in a study of tumor-infiltrating lymphocytes in primary liver carcinoma (TCRdb year 2017). Total RNA and DNA were co-extracted without cell sorting from 20-30 mg of bulk tissue using the AllPrep DNA/RNA mini kit. For sequencing, an Illumina HiSeq 2500 was employed. Starting from 500 to 650 ng total RNA, TCRbeta-specific cDNA was produced by reverse transcription with a constant-region primer and ProtoScript II reverse transcriptase. The TCRbeta libraries were prepared through three rounds of nested multiplex PCR following a slightly modified ARM-PCR procedure. Each of the first two PCR rounds ran for about 10 cycles using multiplex TRBV1-TRBV30 forward primers together with a Cbeta reverse primer. Using fastp at Q25 and MiXCR, TCRdb reprocessed the public reads and kept productive beta chains. Here each entry gathers all rows of one CDR3 protein and keeps the most common genes and DNA. The sample table contains 100,000 or so distinct CDR3 sequences; only one count was recorded for approximately 78% of them. The ten largest account for more than 15% of the sample.

The sequencing sample was made of liver tumor tissue from sampling region 3. The cell subset or site tag for this specimen amounts to: tumor region T3, left-lateral pole. The receptor source for this set is a man between 40 and 49 years old with primary liver carcinoma and hepatitis B virus infection.

Notes on this clonotype: Mismatch with germline at one junction end may stem from a read error. The rearrangement links TRBV10-2 to TRBJ1-2; D uncertain. The CDR3 totals 16 residues. CDR1 is WSHSY and CDR2 is SAAADI in the germline V gene. The CDR3 is CTSSELGSLGNYGYTF. The DNA of the CDR3 is TGCACCAGCAGTGAATTAGGCAGCCTGGGTAACTATGGCTACACCTTC.

This chain uses TRBV5-4 with TRBJ1-1, with D uncertain. This CDR3 has 13 amino acids. V lost 5 bases and J lost 1, with 9 bases in between. CDR1 is SGHNT and CDR2 is YYREEE in the germline V gene (reference sequence). CDR3 in DNA: TGTGCCAGCAGAATAGGGCCGAACACTGAAGCTTTCTTT. This encodes CASRIGPNTEAFF.

This sequence joins TRBV12-3 or TRBV12-4 and TRBJ2-1, with a weak D call TRBD1 (6 bases). This CDR3 spans 13 amino acids. This CDR3 is CTISLGQNYEQFF. In nucleotides, the CDR3 is TGTACCATCAGTCTCGGACAGAACTATGAGCAGTTCTTC.

As concerns this clonotype: The germline gene is not matched at one end of the junction; a read error may be the cause. V is TRBV11-2 and J is TRBJ1-5; TRBD1 matches 9 bases. Germline V gene data show CDR1 as SGHAT and CDR2 as FQNNGV. The CDR3 sequence is 17 residues long. The DNA for the CDR3 is TGTGCCAGCAGCTTAGTGGGGGTAACAGGGGGCAATCAGACCCAGCATTTT. Translation gives CASSLVGVTGGNQTQHF.

The chain combines TRBV6-5 with TRBJ2-7; 10 nucleotides line up with TRBD2. Looked up from germline, CDR1 is MNHEY and CDR2 is SVGAGI. Germline trimming cut 10 bases from V and 6 bases from J; bases unmatched to any gene: 12. The CDR3 extends over 14 amino acids. The CDR3 DNA reads as TGTGCCAACTGTTCTTCAGCGGGAGGGGGCGAGCAGTACTTC. This encodes CANCSSAGGGEQYF.

As regards this clonotype: Since the CDR3 does not end with the conserved phenylalanine or tryptophan, this likely comes from a read error. The genes are TRBV6-5 and TRBJ1-2; no reliable D call. Trimming took off 5 bases at V and 0 bases at J, with 10 bases between the two ends. CDR1 MNHEY and CDR2 SVGAGI come from the germline V gene. This CDR3 region has 14 residues. CDR3: CASSLNPANYGYTY. For the CDR3, the DNA is TGTGCCAGCAGTCTGAACCCAGCTAACTATGGCTACACCTAT.

Comments on this clonotype: Relative to the germline gene, one junction end is altered; a read error may explain this. The chain recombines TRBV12-3 or TRBV12-4 with TRBJ1-2; D is undetermined. The CDR3 runs 16 residues. CDR3 region: CASSLGGRPRSYGFTF. The DNA of the CDR3 is TGTGCCAGCAGTTTAGGTGGCAGACCAAGAAGCTATGGCTTCACCTTC.

Comments on this clonotype: Its ends do not fully match the called genes, so a read error is possible. The chain is built from TRBV11-1 and TRBJ2-2, with TRBD1 as a possible D gene (6 bases). This CDR3 has 13 residues. The V gene's germline CDR1 is SGHAT and CDR2 FQDESV (reference sequence). CDR3 nucleotides: TGTACCAGCAGATTTTGGGACACCGGGGAGCTGCTTTTT. Amino acid sequence: CTSRFWDTGELLF.

A remark on this clonotype: One junction end does not reproduce the germline sequence, and a read error may be involved. The J gene is TRBJ1-6, the V gene TRBV6-6; D may be TRBD1 (6 bases). The CDR3 consists of 15 residues. CDR1 is MNHNY, CDR2 SVGAGI, per germline (reference sequence). The CDR3 region has the DNA TGTGCCAGCAGCTTGGGGGCAGGGAGGAATTCACCCCTCCCCTTT. This codes for CASSLGAGRNSPLPF.

The gene calls are TRBV6-4 and TRBJ2-2, with 10 bases matching TRBD2. CDR1 and CDR2 from the germline V gene are MRHNA and SNTAGT. This CDR3 contains 16 residues. Written as DNA, the CDR3 is TGTGTCACTCCAGGGAAGGAGCGGGAGGGCACTGGGGAGCTGTTTTTT. The encoded protein is CVTPGKEREGTGELFF.

This clonotype is labeled medium-sized. The genes are TRBV4-2 and TRBJ2-7; 11 nucleotides line up with TRBD2. The CDR3 covers 16 residues. Germline V CDR1 and CDR2: LGHNA, YNFKEQ. J lost 0 bases, V lost 0 bases, and 1 base had no gene match. In DNA form, the CDR3 reads TGTGCCAGCAGCCAAGATGGGACTAGCGGCTCCTACGAGCAGTACTTC. The encoded protein is CASSQDGTSGSYEQYF.

As concerns this clonotype: A read error may explain this, as a much larger clone is one base away. This chain uses TRBV28 with TRBJ2-1; D gene uncertain. CDR3 size: 15 residues. The germline CDR1 and CDR2 sequences are MDHEN and SYDVKM. Between the trimmed V and J ends, which lost 2 bases and 9 bases, there was a span of 17 bases. CDR3 coding DNA: TGTGCCAGCAGTTTAAGAGGTAGCCGGCGGAGTGAGCAGTTCTTC. Its protein product is CASSLRGSRRSEQFF.

This clonotype was seen many times. The rearrangement uses TRBV5-1 and TRBJ2-1, with 10 bases aligning to TRBD2. The V gene's germline CDR1 is SGHRS and CDR2 YFSETQ. The CDR3 is 15 residues long. The J segment lost 6 bases and the V segment lost 1 base, leaving 4 bases of the junction unmatched. CDR3 sequence (DNA): TGCGCCAGCAGCTTGATTACTAGCGGGACCAATGAGCAGTTCTTC. Amino acids: CASSLITSGTNEQFF.

Turning to this clonotype: The DNA is left out, because the CDR3 cannot be placed on it with certainty; the CDR3 is given as TCRdb lists it. CDR3 sequence: CAITTWASGSYNELFF. V gene TRBV10-3 combines with J gene TRBJ2-1; TRBD2, the D gene given by the table, was not confirmed from the DNA. CDR1 and CDR2 from the germline V gene are ENHRY and SYGVKD. The CDR3 numbers 16 amino acids, ends counted.

The chain is built from TRBV6-6 and TRBJ2-1; no clear D gene. Germline loops: CDR1 MNHNY, CDR2 SVGAGI (reference sequence). Deletions cut 4 bases from V and 7 bases from J, with 11 bases between. CDR3 size: 13 residues. This chain's CDR3 is CASSLGRCNEQFF. The DNA for the CDR3 is TGTGCCAGCAGTTTAGGACGGTGTAATGAGCAGTTCTTC.

To note about this clonotype: A much larger clone is a single base away; this may be a read error. This chain uses TRBV24-1 with TRBJ2-5; 8 bases fit TRBD2. This CDR3 has 15 residues. CDR1 is KGHDR, CDR2 SFDVKD, per germline. The ends lost 5 bases at V and 5 bases at J; junction bases unmatched: 9. The CDR3 region has the DNA TGTGCCACCAGTGGAGCGGGAGTTGGGCACGAGACCCAGTACTTC. As protein: CATSGAGVGHETQYF.

Comment on this clonotype: One junction end does not reproduce the germline sequence, and a read error may be involved. The CDR3 DNA reads TGTGCCAGCACCTTTCCCGGGACTAGCGACACCAAAAACATTCAATACTTC. Amino acids: CASTFPGTSDTKNIQYF. The V and J genes are TRBV11-1 and TRBJ2-4, with 10 bases that match TRBD2. Germline V CDR1 and CDR2: SGHAT, FQDESV (reference sequence). This CDR3 spans 17 amino acids. Combining the CDR3 with reference TRBV11-1 and TRBJ2-4 gives the whole variable domain EAEVAQSPRYKITEKSQAVAFWCDPISGHATLYWYRQILGQGPELLVQFQDESVVDDSQLPKDRFSAERLKGVDSTLKIQPAELGDSAMYLCASTFPGTSDTKNIQYFGAGTRLSVL.

This clonotype was recorded many times. This chain links TRBV7-9 with TRBJ2-5, with D unresolved. V lost 0 bases to trimming and J lost 1 base, with 6 bases between them. This CDR3 has 14 residues. Germline V gene lookup returns CDR1 SEHNR and CDR2 FQNEAQ (reference sequence). DNA for the CDR3: TGTGCCAGCAGCTTAGCAGCACCCCAAGAGACCCAGTACTTC. Translating gives CASSLAAPQETQYF.

This clonotype ranks as large. The chain recombines TRBV29-1 with TRBJ2-5, with TRBD1 identical over 11 bases. Germline CDR1 is SQVTM and CDR2 is ANQGSEA. V gave up 1 base and J gave up 4 bases; unmatched junction bases: 5. The length of the CDR3 is 15 residues. The CDR3 region is CSVEADRGRAETQYF. CDR3 nucleotide sequence: TGCAGCGTTGAAGCGGACAGGGGGCGAGCAGAGACCCAGTACTTC.

This clonotype was recorded once. An end of the junction differs from the germline gene, which may be a read error. This rearrangement joins TRBV4-2 to TRBJ2-3; the D gene is possibly TRBD2 (5 bases). This CDR3 has 15 amino acids. Germline CDR1 reads LGHNA; CDR2 reads YNFKEQ. CDR3 protein: CAGSGFEVSTDTQYF. CDR3 bases: TGTGCCGGCAGCGGTTTTGAGGTGAGCACAGACACGCAGTATTTT.

The chain employs TRBV19 and TRBJ2-7, with D hard to call. The CDR3 runs to 14 residues. Trimming removed 3 bases from V and 3 bases from J, with 12 bases in between. Germline lookup yields CDR1 LNHDA and CDR2 SQIVND (reference sequence). The CDR3 reads CASSIIVGDYEQYF. Here the CDR3 DNA reads TGTGCCAGTAGTATTATAGTTGGAGACTACGAGCAGTACTTC.

On this clonotype itself: The junction departs from the called germline gene at one end, perhaps through a read error. This chain uses TRBV28 with TRBJ2-1; D possibly corresponds to TRBD2 (5 bases). CDR3 length: 14 residues. Germline loops: CDR1 MDHEN, CDR2 SYDVKM. This CDR3 reads CASRGLGEYNERFF. Written as DNA, the CDR3 is TGTGCCAGCCGTGGGTTGGGAGAGTACAATGAGCGGTTCTTC.

In regard to this clonotype: One junction end disagrees with the germline gene, perhaps due to a read error. The rearrangement links TRBV6-5 to TRBJ2-7; TRBD2 matches at 10 bases. CDR1 and CDR2 from the germline V gene are MNHEY and SVGAGI. The CDR3 spans 14 residues. Here the CDR3 DNA reads TGTGCCAGCAGTTCTTCAGCGGGAGGGGGCGAGAAGTGCTTC. This gives the protein CASSSSAGGGEKCF.